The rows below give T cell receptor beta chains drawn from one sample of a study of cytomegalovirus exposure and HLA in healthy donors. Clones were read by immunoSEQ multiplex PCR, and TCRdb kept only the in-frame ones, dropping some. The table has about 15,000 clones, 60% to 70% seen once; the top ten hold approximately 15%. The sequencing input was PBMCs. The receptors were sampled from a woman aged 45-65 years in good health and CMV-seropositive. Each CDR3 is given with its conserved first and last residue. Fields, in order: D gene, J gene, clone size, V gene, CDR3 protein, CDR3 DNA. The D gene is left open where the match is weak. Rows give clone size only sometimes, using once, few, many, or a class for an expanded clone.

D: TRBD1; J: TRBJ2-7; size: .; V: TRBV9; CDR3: CASSVSQGQGKEQYF; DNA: TGTGCCAGCAGCGTCTCGCAGGGACAGGGGAAGGAGCAGTACTTC
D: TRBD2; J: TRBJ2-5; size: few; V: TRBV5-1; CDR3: CASKGGRAGETQYF; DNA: TGCGCCAGTAAGGGCGGGAGGGCCGGAGAGACCCAGTACTTC
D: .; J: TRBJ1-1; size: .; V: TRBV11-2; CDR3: CASSSLTIRRWGMNTEAFF; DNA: TGTGCCAGCAGCTCCCTCACCATTAGGCGTTGGGGCATGAACACTGAAGCTTTCTTT
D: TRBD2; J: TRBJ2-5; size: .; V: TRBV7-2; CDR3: CASSSRTSGTGETQYF; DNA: TGTGCCAGCAGCTCGAGGACTAGCGGGACGGGAGAGACCCAGTACTTC
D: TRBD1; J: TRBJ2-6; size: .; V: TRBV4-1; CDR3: CASSQGQGNSGANVLTF; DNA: TGCGCCAGCAGCCAAGGACAGGGAAATTCCGGGGCCAACGTCCTGACTTTC
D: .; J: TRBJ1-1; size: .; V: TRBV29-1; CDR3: CSARYLNTEAFF; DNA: TGCAGCGCACGGTACCTGAACACTGAAGCTTTCTTT
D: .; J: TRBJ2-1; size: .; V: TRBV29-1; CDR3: CSVATGQHEQFF; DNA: TGCAGCGTAGCGACAGGTCAGCATGAGCAGTTCTTC
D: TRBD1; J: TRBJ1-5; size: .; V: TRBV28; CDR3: CASRLDRVQPQHF; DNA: TGTGCCAGCAGACTTGACAGGGTTCAGCCCCAGCATTTT
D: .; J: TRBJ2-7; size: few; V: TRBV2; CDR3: CASSDGEQYF; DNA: TGTGCCAGCAGTGACGGGGAACAGTACTTC
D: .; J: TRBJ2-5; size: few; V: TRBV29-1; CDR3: CSAAGGGETQYF; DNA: TGCAGCGCTGCCGGCGGAGGAGAGACCCAGTACTTC
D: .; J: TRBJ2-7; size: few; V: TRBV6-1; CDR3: CASSASGYSYEQYF; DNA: TGTGCCAGCAGTGCCTCCGGGTACTCCTACGAGCAGTACTTC
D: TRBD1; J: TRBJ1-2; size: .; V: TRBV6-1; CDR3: CASTPTSGTGGYTF; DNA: TGTGCCAGCACCCCTACGTCCGGGACAGGGGGCTACACCTTC
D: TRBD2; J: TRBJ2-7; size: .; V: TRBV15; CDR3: CATSRVASGSSEQYF; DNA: TGTGCCACCAGCAGAGTGGCTAGCGGGAGTTCAGAACAGTACTTC
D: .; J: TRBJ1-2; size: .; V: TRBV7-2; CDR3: CASSLAPGRLYGYTF; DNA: TGTGCCAGCAGCTTAGCTCCGGGAAGATTATATGGCTACACCTTC
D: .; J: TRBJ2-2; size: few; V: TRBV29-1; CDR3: CSVEGTSGELFF; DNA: TGCAGCGTCGAGGGGACTTCGGGGGAGCTGTTTTTT
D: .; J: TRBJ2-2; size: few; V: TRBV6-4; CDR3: CASSDGTNTGELFF; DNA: TGTGCCAGCAGTGACGGGACTAACACCGGGGAGCTGTTTTTT
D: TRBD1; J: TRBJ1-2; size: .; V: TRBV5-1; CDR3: CASSWGQGADGYTF; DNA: TGCGCCAGCAGCTGGGGACAGGGGGCAGACGGCTACACCTTC
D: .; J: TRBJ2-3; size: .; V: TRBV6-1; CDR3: CASDRWESGTDTQYF; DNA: TGTGCCAGCGATCGGTGGGAGTCAGGCACAGATACGCAGTATTTT
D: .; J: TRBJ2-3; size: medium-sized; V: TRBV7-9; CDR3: CASSPLGTPFDTQYF; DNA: TGTGCCAGCAGCCCCCTCGGGACTCCCTTCGATACGCAGTATTTT
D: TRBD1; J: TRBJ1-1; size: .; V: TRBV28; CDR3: CASRGGQGKGTEAFF; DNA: TGTGCCAGCAGGGGGGGACAGGGGAAAGGCACTGAAGCTTTCTTT
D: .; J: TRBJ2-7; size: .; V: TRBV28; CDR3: CASGAVDSYEQYF; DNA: TGTGCCAGTGGCGCGGTCGACTCCTACGAGCAGTACTTC
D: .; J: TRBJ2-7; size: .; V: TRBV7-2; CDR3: CASSSRQNYEQYF; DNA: TGTGCCAGCAGCTCGAGACAGAACTACGAGCAGTACTTC
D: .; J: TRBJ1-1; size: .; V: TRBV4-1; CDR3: CASSQVVRGESEAFF; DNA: TGCGCCAGCAGCCAAGTCGTCAGGGGCGAATCTGAAGCTTTCTTT
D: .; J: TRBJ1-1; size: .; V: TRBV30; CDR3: CAWITVREGALNTEAFF; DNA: TGTGCCTGGATAACGGTGCGAGAAGGGGCCCTGAACACTGAAGCTTTCTTT
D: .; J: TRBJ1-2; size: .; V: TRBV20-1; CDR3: CSAGRGNGYTF; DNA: TGCAGTGCTGGCCGGGGGAATGGCTACACCTTC
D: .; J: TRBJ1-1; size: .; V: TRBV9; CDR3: CASSVEGGGRTEAFF; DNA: TGTGCCAGCAGCGTAGAGGGCGGGGGGAGGACTGAAGCTTTCTTT